The source of this TCR beta chain is a study of T cells after yellow fever vaccination. The CDR3 has 17 residues. Looked up from germline, CDR1 is KGHDR and CDR2 is SFDVKD. V lost 4 bases, J lost 9 bases, and 16 bases stayed unmatched. MiXCR, run by TCRdb on the 5' RACE reads, gives a single entry per CDR3 protein. The sample has a few hundred thousand distinct CDR3 sequences, about 12% seen once; the top ten hold approximately 3.3%. This clonotype was seen only a few times. The clonotype comes from a man aged 18 to 29 who received the YFV17D yellow fever vaccine. The sample here was CD4+ T cells sorted from PBMCs, taken 15 days after the yellow fever booster vaccination. This sequence joins TRBV24-1 and TRBJ2-1; 8 nucleotides line up with TRBD2. CDR3 sequence: CATSETGGPRPIIEQFF. In nucleotides, the CDR3 is TGTGCCACCAGTGAAACGGGGGGGCCTAGGCCCATTATTGAGCAGTTCTTC.